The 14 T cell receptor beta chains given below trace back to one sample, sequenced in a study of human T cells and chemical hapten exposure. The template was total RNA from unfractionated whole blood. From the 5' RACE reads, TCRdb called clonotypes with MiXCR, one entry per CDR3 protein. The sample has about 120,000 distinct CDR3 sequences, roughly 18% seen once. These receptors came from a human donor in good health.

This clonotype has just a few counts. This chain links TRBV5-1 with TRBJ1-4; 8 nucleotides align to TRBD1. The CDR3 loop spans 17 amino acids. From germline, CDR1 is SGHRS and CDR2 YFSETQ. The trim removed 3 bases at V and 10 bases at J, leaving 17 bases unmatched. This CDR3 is CASSSSDITGGGGKLFF. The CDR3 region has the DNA TGCGCCAGCAGCTCCTCCGACATTACAGGGGGGGGCGGAAAACTGTTTTTT.

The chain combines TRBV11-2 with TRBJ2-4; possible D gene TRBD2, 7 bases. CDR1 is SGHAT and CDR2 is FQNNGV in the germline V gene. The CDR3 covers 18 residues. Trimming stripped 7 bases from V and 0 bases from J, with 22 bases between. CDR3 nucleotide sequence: TGTGCCAGCACCAGGGCTCCTGGGGGGGCCGGAGCCAAAAACATTCAGTACTTC. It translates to CASTRAPGGAGAKNIQYF.

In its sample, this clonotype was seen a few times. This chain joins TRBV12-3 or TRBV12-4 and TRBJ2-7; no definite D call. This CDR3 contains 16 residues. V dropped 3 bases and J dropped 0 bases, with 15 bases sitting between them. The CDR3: CASSFGPSGRSYEQYF. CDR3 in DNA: TGTGCCAGCAGTTTCGGTCCATCCGGGCGCTCCTACGAGCAGTACTTC.

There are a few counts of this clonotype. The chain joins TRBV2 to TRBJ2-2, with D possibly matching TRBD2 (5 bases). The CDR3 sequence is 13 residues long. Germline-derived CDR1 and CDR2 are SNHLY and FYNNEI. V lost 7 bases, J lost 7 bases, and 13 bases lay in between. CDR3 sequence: CASTEGVHGELFF. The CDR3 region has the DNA TGTGCCAGCACTGAGGGAGTGCACGGGGAGCTGTTTTTT. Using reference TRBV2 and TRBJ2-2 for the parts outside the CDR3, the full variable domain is EPEVTQTPSHQVTQMGQEVILRCVPISNHLYFYWYRQILGQKVEFLVSFYNNEISEKSEIFDDQFSVERPDGSNFTLKIRSTKLEDSAMYFCASTEGVHGELFFGEGSRLTVL.

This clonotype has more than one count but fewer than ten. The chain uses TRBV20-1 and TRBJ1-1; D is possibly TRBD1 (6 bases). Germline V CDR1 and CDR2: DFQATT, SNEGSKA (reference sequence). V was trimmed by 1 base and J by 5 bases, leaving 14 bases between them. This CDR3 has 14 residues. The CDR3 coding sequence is TGCAGTGCTAGAGTGGGGGCAGGGCCAACTGAAGCTTTCTTT. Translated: CSARVGAGPTEAFF.

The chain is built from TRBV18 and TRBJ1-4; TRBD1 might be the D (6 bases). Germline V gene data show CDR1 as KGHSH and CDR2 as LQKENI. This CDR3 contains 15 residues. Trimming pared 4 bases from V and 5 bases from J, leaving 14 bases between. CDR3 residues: CASSQQGRGNEKLFF. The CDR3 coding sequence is TGTGCCAGCTCACAACAGGGTCGTGGGAATGAAAAACTGTTTTTT. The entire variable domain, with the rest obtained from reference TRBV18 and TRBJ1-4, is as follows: NAGVMQNPRHLVRRRGQEARLRCSPMKGHSHVYWYRQLPEEGLKFMVYLQKENIIDESGMPKERFSAEFPKEGPSILRIQQVVRGDSAAYFCASSQQGRGNEKLFFGSGTQLSVL.

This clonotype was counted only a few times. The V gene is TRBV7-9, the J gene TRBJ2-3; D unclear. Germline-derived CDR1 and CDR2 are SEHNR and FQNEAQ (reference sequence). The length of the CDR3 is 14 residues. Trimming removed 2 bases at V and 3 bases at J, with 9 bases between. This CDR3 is CASSLIEPTDTQYF. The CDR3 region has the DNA TGTGCCAGCAGCTTAATAGAGCCAACAGATACGCAGTATTTT.

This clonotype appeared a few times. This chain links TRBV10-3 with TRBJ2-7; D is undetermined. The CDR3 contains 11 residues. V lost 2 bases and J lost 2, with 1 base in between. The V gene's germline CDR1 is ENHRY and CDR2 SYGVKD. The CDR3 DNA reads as TGTGCCATCAGTGAGGCCTACGAGCAGTACTTC. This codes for CAISEAYEQYF.

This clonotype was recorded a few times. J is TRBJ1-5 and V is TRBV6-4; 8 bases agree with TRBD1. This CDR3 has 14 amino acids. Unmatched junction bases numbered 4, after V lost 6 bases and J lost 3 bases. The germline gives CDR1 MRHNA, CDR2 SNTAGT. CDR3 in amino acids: CASRETGANQPQHF. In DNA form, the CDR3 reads TGTGCCAGCAGAGAGACAGGGGCCAATCAGCCCCAGCATTTT.

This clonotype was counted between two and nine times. DNA of the CDR3: TGCAGCGTTGAGACCGGAACAGGGAACGAGCAGTACTTC. Translating gives CSVETGTGNEQYF. V and J are TRBV29-1 and TRBJ2-7; D perhaps matches TRBD1 (6 bases). The germline gives CDR1 SQVTM, CDR2 ANQGSEA. The CDR3 spans 13 residues. The ends were cut back, 3 bases at V and 5 bases at J, with 14 bases in the middle.

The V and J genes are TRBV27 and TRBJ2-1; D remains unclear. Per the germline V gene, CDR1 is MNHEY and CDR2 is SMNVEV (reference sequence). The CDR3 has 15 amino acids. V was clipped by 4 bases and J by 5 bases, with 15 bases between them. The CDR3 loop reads CASSSNPPLNNEQFF. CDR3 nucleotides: TGTGCCAGCAGTTCGAACCCCCCCCTAAACAATGAGCAGTTCTTC.

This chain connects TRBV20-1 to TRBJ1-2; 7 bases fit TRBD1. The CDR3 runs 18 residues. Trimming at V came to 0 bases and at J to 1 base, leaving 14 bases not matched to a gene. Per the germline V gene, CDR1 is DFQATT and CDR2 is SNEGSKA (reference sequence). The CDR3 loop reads CSARDRGTPQGVNYGYTF. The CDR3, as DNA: TGCAGTGCTAGAGATCGGGGGACACCCCAGGGGGTTAACTATGGCTACACCTTC.

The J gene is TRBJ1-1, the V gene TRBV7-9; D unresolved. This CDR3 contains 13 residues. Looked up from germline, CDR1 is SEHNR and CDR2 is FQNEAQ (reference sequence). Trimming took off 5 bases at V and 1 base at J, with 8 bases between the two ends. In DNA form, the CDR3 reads TGTGCCAGCAGCCCTTCGGAGAACACTGAAGCTTTCTTT. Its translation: CASSPSENTEAFF.

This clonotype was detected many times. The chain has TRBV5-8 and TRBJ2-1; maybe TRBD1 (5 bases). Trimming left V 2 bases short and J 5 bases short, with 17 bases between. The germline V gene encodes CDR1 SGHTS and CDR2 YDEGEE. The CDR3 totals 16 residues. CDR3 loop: CASSFRRTPTNNEQFF. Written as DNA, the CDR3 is TGTGCCAGCAGCTTTCGACGGACACCCACAAACAATGAGCAGTTCTTC. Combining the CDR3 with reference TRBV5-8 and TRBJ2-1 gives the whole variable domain EAGVTQSPTHLIKTRGQQATLRCSPISGHTSVYWYQQALGLGLQFLLWYDEGEERNRGNFPPRFSGRQFPNYSSELNVNALELEDSALYLCASSFRRTPTNNEQFFGPGTRLTVL.